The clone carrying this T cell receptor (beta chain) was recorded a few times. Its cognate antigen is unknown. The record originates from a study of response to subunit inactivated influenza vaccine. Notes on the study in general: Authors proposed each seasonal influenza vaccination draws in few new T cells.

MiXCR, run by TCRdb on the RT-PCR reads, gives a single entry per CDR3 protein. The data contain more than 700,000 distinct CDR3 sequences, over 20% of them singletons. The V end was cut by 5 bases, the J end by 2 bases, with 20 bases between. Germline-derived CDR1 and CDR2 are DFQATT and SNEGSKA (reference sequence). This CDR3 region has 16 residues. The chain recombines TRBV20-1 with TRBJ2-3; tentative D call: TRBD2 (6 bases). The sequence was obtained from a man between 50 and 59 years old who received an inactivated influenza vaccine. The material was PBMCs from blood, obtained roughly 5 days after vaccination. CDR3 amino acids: CSAFPGGARNTDTQYF. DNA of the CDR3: TGCAGTGCTTTCCCCGGAGGGGCCCGGAACACAGATACGCAGTATTTT.